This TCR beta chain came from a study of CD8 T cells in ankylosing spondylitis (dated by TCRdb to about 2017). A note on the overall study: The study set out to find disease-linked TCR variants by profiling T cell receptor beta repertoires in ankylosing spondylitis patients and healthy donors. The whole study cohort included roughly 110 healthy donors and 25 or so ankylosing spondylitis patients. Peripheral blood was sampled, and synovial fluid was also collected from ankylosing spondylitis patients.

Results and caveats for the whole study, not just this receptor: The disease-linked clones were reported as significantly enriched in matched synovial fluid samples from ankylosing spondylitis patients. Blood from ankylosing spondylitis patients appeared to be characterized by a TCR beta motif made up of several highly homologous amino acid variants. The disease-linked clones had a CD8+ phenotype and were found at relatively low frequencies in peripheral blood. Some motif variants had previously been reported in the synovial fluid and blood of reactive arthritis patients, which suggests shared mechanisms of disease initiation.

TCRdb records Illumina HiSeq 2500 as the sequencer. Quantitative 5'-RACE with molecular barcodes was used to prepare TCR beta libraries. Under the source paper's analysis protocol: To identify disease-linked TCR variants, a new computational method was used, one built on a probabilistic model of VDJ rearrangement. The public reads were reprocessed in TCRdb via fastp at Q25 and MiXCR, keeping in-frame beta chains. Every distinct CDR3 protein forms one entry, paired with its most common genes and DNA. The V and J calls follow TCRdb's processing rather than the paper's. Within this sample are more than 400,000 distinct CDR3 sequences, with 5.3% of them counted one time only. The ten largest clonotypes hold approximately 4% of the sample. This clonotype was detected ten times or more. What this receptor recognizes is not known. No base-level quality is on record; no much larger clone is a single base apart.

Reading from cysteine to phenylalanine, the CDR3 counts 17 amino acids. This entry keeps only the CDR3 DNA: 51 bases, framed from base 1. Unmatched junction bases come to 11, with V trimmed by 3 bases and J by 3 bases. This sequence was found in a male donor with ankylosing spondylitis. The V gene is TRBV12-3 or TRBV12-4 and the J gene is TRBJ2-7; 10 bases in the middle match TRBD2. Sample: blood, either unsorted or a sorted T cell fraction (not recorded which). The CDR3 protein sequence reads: CASSFKWSEREGYEQYF. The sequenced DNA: TGTGCCAGCAGTTTTAAATGGTCCGAGCGGGAGGGCTACGAGCAGTACTTC.